These T cell receptor beta chains were read from a single sample in a study of glioma-infiltrating T cells. Each CDR3 protein gets one entry after TCRdb re-called the multiplex PCR reads with MiXCR. The data contain 300,000 to 450,000 distinct CDR3 sequences, 41% of them seen just once; the ten biggest clones take up 9.5% to 15%. The sequencing sample was made of glioma tissue, nonneoplastic brain tissue, or PBMCs (not recorded which). The receptor source for this set is a human donor with low-grade glioma or glioblastoma, undergoing nonglioma brain surgery, or in good health (not recorded which). Each CDR3 is given with its conserved first and last residue.

length	V	J	CDR3
14	TRBV6-1	TRBJ2-7	CASSDIGQTYEQYF
15	TRBV6-2/TRBV6-3	TRBJ1-6	CASSYMGQHNSPLHF
15	TRBV7-2	TRBJ2-7	CASSTTRTGTYEQYF
15	TRBV4-1	TRBJ1-2	CASSQTGQGTYGYTF
14	TRBV6-6	TRBJ1-5	CASSYSGRGEPQHF
16	TRBV7-2	TRBJ2-5	CASSLAPGGGPETQYF
13	TRBV7-3	TRBJ1-1	CAGKRTGETEAFF
17	TRBV4-1	TRBJ2-1	CASCGAGGPSSYNEQFF
13	TRBV28	TRBJ2-2	CASSQTNAGELFF
13	TRBV20-1	TRBJ2-3	CSADRDPTDTQYF
14	TRBV6-1	TRBJ2-7	CASAVHSDPYEQYF
15	TRBV28	TRBJ2-1	CASSFWPKSLGEQFF
14	TRBV28	TRBJ2-5	CASSLVAGAETQYF
16	TRBV19	TRBJ1-3	CASSEAGAFSGNTIYF
15	TRBV7-9	TRBJ1-1	CASSSRVGGNTEAFF
12	TRBV7-9	TRBJ2-3	CASRILTDTQYF
15	TRBV20-1	TRBJ2-7	CSADPGTRSSYEQYF
14	TRBV28	TRBJ1-1	CASTVGGGNTEAFF
9	TRBV6-1	TRBJ2-1	CAAGNEQFF
15	TRBV6-1	TRBJ2-7	CASSERSGGAYEQYF
14	TRBV7-2	TRBJ1-6	CASSFPGGDSPLHF
14	TRBV19	TRBJ2-5	CASSELAGGETQYF
14	TRBV6-2/TRBV6-3	TRBJ2-7	CASTRHRSSYEQYF
15	TRBV5-1	TRBJ2-3	CASSPRLVSTDTQYF
15	TRBV11-1	TRBJ2-3	CASSSNPGPADTQYF
12	TRBV5-6	TRBJ2-7	CASSSTGYEQYF
14	TRBV20-1	TRBJ2-1	CSATPGTSVPEQFF
14	TRBV6-1	TRBJ2-3	CASSLVFGTDTQYF
15	TRBV29-1	TRBJ2-3	CSVMGLAESTDTQYF
13	TRBV20-1	TRBJ1-1	CIHLRSGSTEAFF
17	TRBV4-2	TRBJ2-7	CASSRLMSQGAMDEQYF
16	TRBV27	TRBJ2-7	CASRIRGATSSYEQYF
16	TRBV6-4	TRBJ2-2	CASSFWGRSNPGEPFF
16	TRBV15	TRBJ2-1	CATSRTGSFSYNEQFF
15	TRBV12-3/TRBV12-4	TRBJ2-7	CASTDPDRGLHEQYF
16	TRBV28	TRBJ2-1	CASSSLAGRGANEQFF
13	TRBV24-1	TRBJ2-1	CATSPREYNEQFF
17	TRBV7-2	TRBJ2-7	CASSAIGQAIPPYEQYF
13	TRBV20-1	TRBJ2-7	CSAWDRGLYEQYF
16	TRBV12-3/TRBV12-4	TRBJ2-1	CASGPRGAGVGNEQFF
18	TRBV24-1	TRBJ2-6	CATSDPGTGTYGANLLTF
17	TRBV27	TRBJ2-7	CASTNGPSSGRAGEQYF
14	TRBV7-8	TRBJ2-3	CASSLDYTPDTQYF
15	TRBV3-1	TRBJ1-5	CASSQDGYSNQPQHF
15	TRBV7-3	TRBJ2-1	CASSIRDRSYNEQFF
14	TRBV28	TRBJ2-1	CASKGGQSYNEQFF
13	TRBV20-1	TRBJ1-5	CSAQMESNQPQHF
16	TRBV9	TRBJ1-1	CASSVLGQGVFTEAFF
18	TRBV7-9	TRBJ2-3	CASRPGTSGRAPTDTQYF
12	TRBV28	TRBJ2-7	CASSSQPYEQYF
12	TRBV20-1	TRBJ1-4	CSARGGDEKLFF
13	TRBV20-1	TRBJ1-4	CSARDRSNEKLFF
12	TRBV6-1	TRBJ1-1	CASSVRSIEAFF
16	TRBV2	TRBJ2-5	CTSSEAWLADGETQYF
15	TRBV6-2/TRBV6-3	TRBJ1-5	CASSRPAPGGQPQHF
17	TRBV7-6	TRBJ2-7	CASSLGKRSAPSYEQYF
12	TRBV29-1	TRBJ2-5	CSGRLAQETQYF
15	TRBV27	TRBJ2-1	CASSFGLAASNEQFF
16	TRBV28	TRBJ1-5	CASSLAELPSAQPQHF